The 30 T cell receptor beta chains below were found in one sample sequenced in a study of response to subunit inactivated influenza vaccine. TCRdb redid the calling of the RT-PCR reads with MiXCR, one entry per CDR3 protein. The table includes about 520,000 distinct CDR3 sequences, about 7.2% detected once. The input for sequencing was PBMCs from blood, taken less than 30 months after vaccination. The receptors stem from a man aged 50-75 years who received an inactivated influenza vaccine.

At least ten counts were recorded for this clonotype. The chain employs TRBV6-2 or TRBV6-3 and TRBJ1-5; 7 positions agree with TRBD1. The V gene's germline CDR1 is MNHEY and CDR2 SVGEGT. The CDR3 is 15 amino acids. With V trimmed by 2 bases and J by 2 bases, 3 bases remained unmatched. DNA for the CDR3: TGTGCCAGCAGTTACCCCGGACAGGGCAATCAGCCCCAGCATTTT. Encoded protein: CASSYPGQGNQPQHF.

This clonotype has only a few counts. This chain links TRBV25-1 with TRBJ2-3, with a weak D call TRBD2 (7 bases). V lost 2 bases to trimming and J lost 2 bases, with 11 bases between them. Germline V lookup: CDR1 MGHDK, CDR2 SYGVNS. CDR3 length equals 15 residues. The CDR3 coding sequence is TGTGCCAGCAGTGAAGGGGGGGCCAACACAGATACGCAGTATTTT. Its translation is CASSEGGANTDTQYF.

The chain links TRBV6-1 to TRBJ2-3; perhaps TRBD2 as D (5 bases). The germline CDR1 and CDR2 sequences are MNHNS and SASEGT. The CDR3 covers 13 residues. Deletions cut 4 bases from V and 8 bases from J, with 13 bases between. CDR3 protein: CASSGGVGVTQYF. The CDR3 nucleotides are TGTGCCAGCAGTGGCGGCGTCGGGGTTACGCAGTATTTT.

This clonotype showed up just a few times. The V call is TRBV5-1, the J call TRBJ1-5; D may be TRBD1 (5 bases). Germline CDR1 is SGHRS and CDR2 is YFSETQ. Trimming pared 0 bases from V and 3 bases from J, leaving 7 bases between. CDR3 length equals 14 residues. The CDR3 here is CASSLGDPNQPQHF. CDR3 sequence (DNA): TGCGCCAGCAGCTTGGGGGACCCCAATCAGCCCCAGCATTTT.

The chain recombines TRBV6-5 with TRBJ2-7, with D tentatively TRBD1 (6 bases). Germline CDR1 and CDR2: MNHEY and SVGAGI. The CDR3 covers 15 residues. V was shortened by 3 bases and J by 7 bases, with 19 bases between the two germline ends. CDR3 loop: CASSYHDRRSIEQYF. DNA for the CDR3: TGTGCCAGCAGTTATCATGACAGGCGGTCCATTGAGCAGTACTTC.

This clonotype turned up a few times. J is TRBJ1-4 and V is TRBV5-1; no clear D. Germline V lookup: CDR1 SGHRS, CDR2 YFSETQ. Trimming took off 2 bases at V and 5 bases at J, with 10 bases between the two ends. The CDR3 spans 14 residues. In DNA form, the CDR3 reads TGCGCCAGCAGCTTTGGTCAGCCGAATGAAAAACTGTTTTTT. Amino acids: CASSFGQPNEKLFF.

This clonotype occurred many times. This chain connects TRBV7-9 to TRBJ2-7; 9 positions match TRBD2. This CDR3 is 14 amino acids long. Trimming removed 4 bases from V and 4 bases from J; junction bases left unmatched: 5. Germline loops: CDR1 SEHNR, CDR2 FQNEAQ (reference sequence). The CDR3 sequence is CASSSGSGSYEQYF. CDR3 bases: TGTGCCAGCAGCTCTGGTAGCGGGAGTTACGAGCAGTACTTC. Full variable domain (missing parts from reference TRBV7-9 and TRBJ2-7): DTGVSQNPRHKITKRGQNVTFRCDPISEHNRLYWYRQTLGQGPEFLTYFQNEAQLEKSRLLSDRFSAERPKGSFSTLEIQRTEQGDSAMYLCASSSGSGSYEQYFGPGTRLTVT.

This clonotype was counted ten times or more. V is TRBV6-5 and J is TRBJ2-7; possible D gene TRBD2, 6 bases. The CDR3 covers 17 residues. With 1 base removed from V and 2 bases from J, the gap between germline ends came to 18 bases. CDR1 and CDR2 (germline): MNHEY, SVGAGI. The DNA of the CDR3 is TGTGCCAGCAGTTACTTCTCAACAAGGGGAGGACCCTACGAGCAGTACTTC. Protein: CASSYFSTRGGPYEQYF.

Many counts were recorded for this clonotype. The chain joins TRBV18 to TRBJ2-7, with a weak D call TRBD2 (7 bases). This CDR3 spans 13 amino acids. Trimming removed 6 bases from V and 5 bases from J, with 14 bases in between. Germline V gene sequence: CDR1 KGHSH, CDR2 LQKENI. The CDR3 protein is CASSLGGRDEQYF. Here the CDR3 DNA reads TGTGCCAGCTCCCTCGGGGGGCGCGACGAGCAGTACTTC.

This clonotype was detected many times. This chain connects TRBV4-2 to TRBJ2-1; 7 bases align to TRBD2. The CDR3 consists of 15 residues. J gave up 8 bases and V 2 bases, and 9 bases lay outside the gene matches. Per germline, CDR1 LGHNA and CDR2 YNFKEQ. This CDR3 reads CASSQREGPLDEQFF. CDR3 nucleotide sequence: TGTGCCAGCAGCCAAAGGGAGGGTCCCTTAGATGAGCAGTTCTTC.

This clonotype was seen ten or more times. This rearrangement joins TRBV12-3 or TRBV12-4 to TRBJ2-1; 10 bases align to TRBD2. This CDR3 is built from 14 residues. V shed 6 bases and J 9 bases; nucleotides not matched to a gene: 8. The CDR3 region is CASRRTSGVGEQFF. CDR3 coding DNA: TGTGCCAGCAGACGAACTAGCGGGGTCGGTGAGCAGTTCTTC.

In this sample, this clonotype turned up many times. The chain links TRBV12-3 or TRBV12-4 to TRBJ2-1, with D hard to call. The CDR3 has 15 amino acids. V dropped 6 bases and J dropped 6 bases, with 18 bases sitting between them. The CDR3 bases are TGTGCCAGCAGACCCGATCGTAACCCCCTCAATGAGCAGTTCTTC. Translated, it gives CASRPDRNPLNEQFF.

This clonotype was detected only a few times. The chain joins TRBV12-3 or TRBV12-4 to TRBJ2-3; TRBD2 aligns across 12 bases. V dropped 9 bases and J dropped 9; count of bases not matched to a gene: 13. This CDR3 comprises 15 residues. CDR3 residues: CASQTSGGPWDTQYF. CDR3 bases: TGTGCCAGTCAGACTAGCGGGGGACCTTGGGACACGCAGTATTTT.

This clonotype was seen only a few times. The gene calls are TRBV10-3 and TRBJ2-3; 7 nucleotides agree with TRBD2. Germline CDR1 ENHRY, CDR2 SYGVKD. Unmatched junction bases numbered 3, after V lost 0 bases and J lost 6 bases. The CDR3 is 14 amino acids. The CDR3 DNA reads as TGTGCCATCAGTGAGTCTCAGGGAGGGGATACGCAGTATTTT. Translated, it gives CAISESQGGDTQYF.

This clonotype was counted a few times. The chain joins TRBV20-1 to TRBJ1-4; D remains ambiguous. CDR1 is DFQATT, CDR2 SNEGSKA, per germline (reference sequence). This CDR3 region has 13 residues. With 3 bases removed from V and 8 bases from J, the gap between germline ends came to 13 bases. The CDR3 coding sequence is TGCAGTGCTAGTGCTCTCCTCGAGGAAAAACTGTTTTTT. Translation gives CSASALLEEKLFF.

The genes are TRBV2 and TRBJ1-4; D is unresolved. Trimming stripped 7 bases from V and 1 base from J, with 10 bases between. The CDR3 is 14 amino acids. Germline assignment: CDR1 SNHLY and CDR2 FYNNEI. The CDR3 coding sequence is TGTGCCAGCACCAAAGGGCAAACTAATGAAAAACTGTTTTTT. Translation gives CASTKGQTNEKLFF.

This clonotype was seen a few times. The chain joins TRBV20-1 to TRBJ2-3; 9 bases line up with TRBD2. Trimming removed 4 bases from V and 1 base from J; junction bases left unmatched: 3. The CDR3 sequence is 14 residues long. Per germline, CDR1 DFQATT and CDR2 SNEGSKA (reference sequence). DNA for the CDR3: TGCAGTGCTATAGCGGGGGCGGGCACAGATACGCAGTATTTT. Translating it yields CSAIAGAGTDTQYF.

The chain has TRBV5-5 and TRBJ1-5; D remains ambiguous. This CDR3 is built from 17 residues. Trimming shortened V by 0 bases and J by 5 bases, and 18 bases separated the two germline ends. CDR1 SGHKS and CDR2 YYEKEE come from the germline V gene (reference sequence). CDR3 protein: CASSLGTPFRSYQPQHF. Here the CDR3 DNA reads TGTGCCAGCAGCTTGGGGACTCCCTTCAGGAGCTATCAGCCCCAGCATTTT.

This clonotype was counted between two and nine times. CDR3 loop: CASSATNEQFF. In DNA form, the CDR3 reads TGTGCCAGCAGTGCCACGAATGAGCAGTTCTTC. The chain joins TRBV6-1 to TRBJ2-1; D is undetermined. The V gene's germline CDR1 is MNHNS and CDR2 SASEGT. CDR3 length: 11 amino acids. The V gene lost 4 bases and the J gene lost 7 bases, with 5 bases spanning the gap.

The chain couples TRBV20-1 to TRBJ1-4; tentative D call: TRBD1 (5 bases). CDR1 and CDR2 (germline): DFQATT, SNEGSKA (reference sequence). The CDR3 is 13 amino acids. The V end was cut by 5 bases, the J end by 9 bases, with 16 bases between. The CDR3 loop reads CSAGSSRDQKLFF. Here the CDR3 DNA reads TGCAGTGCTGGTTCATCCCGGGACCAAAAACTGTTTTTT.

The DNA of the CDR3 is TGTGCCAGCAGCCGGGACTCGGGGGCGACCCAGTACTTC. Translating gives CASSRDSGATQYF. The chain combines TRBV2 with TRBJ2-5; perhaps D is TRBD1 or TRBD2 (6 bases each). This CDR3 has 13 amino acids. Germline V gives CDR1 SNHLY, CDR2 FYNNEI. Between the trimmed V and J ends, which lost 6 bases and 7 bases, there was a span of 15 bases.

This clonotype showed up just a few times. The chain couples TRBV24-1 to TRBJ2-1, with 11 bases matching TRBD2. The germline V gene encodes CDR1 KGHDR and CDR2 SFDVKD. The CDR3 spans 17 residues. The ends lost 3 bases at V and 9 bases at J; junction bases unmatched: 12. The CDR3 is CATSDHRTSGLRAEQFF. The CDR3 bases are TGTGCCACCAGTGATCACCGGACTAGCGGGCTGCGGGCTGAGCAGTTCTTC.

This clonotype was picked up many times. The genes are TRBV7-7 and TRBJ2-3; the D is unclear. V lost 5 bases and J 4 bases, leaving 19 bases between the germline ends. Looked up from germline, CDR1 is SSHAT and CDR2 is FNYEAQ (reference sequence). This CDR3 is 16 amino acids long. CDR3 residues: CASSRRSGSGSDTQYF. The CDR3 bases are TGTGCCAGCAGCCGACGGTCAGGATCCGGGTCAGATACGCAGTATTTT.

This clonotype was recorded a few times. The chain has TRBV20-1 and TRBJ2-7; the D is unclear. This CDR3 spans 13 amino acids. V dropped 3 bases and J dropped 2 bases, with 11 bases sitting between them. CDR1 and CDR2 from the germline V gene are DFQATT and SNEGSKA (reference sequence). The CDR3 sequence: CSASYRAPYEQYF. The CDR3 region has the DNA TGCAGTGCTAGTTATCGCGCTCCCTACGAGCAGTACTTC.

This clonotype was recorded at least ten times. The gene calls are TRBV5-1 and TRBJ2-3; no clear D gene. The germline V gene has CDR1 SGHRS and CDR2 YFSETQ. This CDR3 has 16 residues. V lost 4 bases, J lost 3 bases, and 18 bases lay in between. The CDR3 DNA sequence: TGCGCCAGCAGCCGAGACCCGGCCCTAGGGACAGATACGCAGTATTTT. Amino acid sequence: CASSRDPALGTDTQYF.

There are a few counts of this clonotype. This chain links TRBV20-1 with TRBJ2-3; 7 nucleotides agree with TRBD2. Germline CDR1 reads DFQATT; CDR2 reads SNEGSKA (reference sequence). This CDR3 has 15 amino acids. The V and J ends lost 6 bases and 3 bases, in that order; junction bases with no gene match: 12. This CDR3 reads CSAHGRRERTDTQYF. The CDR3 nucleotides read TGCAGTGCCCACGGTCGGCGGGAGAGGACAGATACGCAGTATTTT.

The V call is TRBV12-3 or TRBV12-4, the J call TRBJ2-7, with a weak D call TRBD2 (6 bases). The CDR3 has 14 amino acids. Trimming removed 2 bases from V and 3 bases from J, with 11 bases in between. The CDR3 region is CASSLQRAYYEQYF. The CDR3 DNA follows: TGTGCCAGCAGTTTACAGCGGGCATACTACGAGCAGTACTTC.

This clonotype was counted many times. J is TRBJ2-1 and V is TRBV12-3 or TRBV12-4, with D possibly TRBD1 on 6 matching bases. This CDR3 is built from 13 residues. Trimming took off 6 bases at V and 8 bases at J, with 14 bases between the two ends. CDR3 region: CASSLVGADEQFF. The DNA for the CDR3 is TGTGCCAGCAGCCTAGTGGGGGCCGATGAGCAGTTCTTC.

CDR3 coding DNA: TGTGCCAGCAGGGTAGGGTTTAGCGAGCAGTACTTC. Protein sequence: CASRVGFSEQYF. This chain links TRBV27 with TRBJ2-7; D gene unclear. The CDR3 spans 12 residues. V lost 6 bases, J lost 6 bases, and 12 bases lay in between. Germline values: CDR1 MNHEY, CDR2 SMNVEV (reference sequence).

This clonotype was seen only a few times. The chain's CDR3 is CSARGLAAQVEQFF. In DNA, the CDR3 is TGCAGTGCTCGGGGACTAGCGGCGCAGGTGGAGCAGTTCTTC. The chain recombines TRBV20-1 with TRBJ2-1; 11 bases fit TRBD2. CDR1 and CDR2 from the germline V gene are DFQATT and SNEGSKA (reference sequence). This CDR3 comprises 14 residues. V was clipped by 5 bases and J by 10 bases; unmatched bases: 10.